This record looks at one T cell receptor beta chain sequence and its context. Clones were sequenced by immunoSEQ multiplex PCR, and TCRdb holds only the in-frame ones, with some missing. The sample has over 120,000 clones; just under 85% are singletons. The sample comes from a study of blood T cell repertoires in COVID-19. For the study at large: The United States, Italy and Spain supplied acute and convalescent COVID-19 samples.

The clonotype originates from a woman of 80 years or more with acute or convalescent COVID-19. The sample consisted of peripheral blood.

CDR3 coding DNA: TGCGCCAGCAGCAGCGGACAGGGCCAAGAGACCCAGTACTTC. Translating gives CASSSGQGQETQYF. The rearrangement links TRBV5-1 to TRBJ2-5; 8 positions agree with TRBD1. The V gene end was trimmed by 4 bases and the J gene end by 1 base; junction bases not matched to a gene: 3. In germline, CDR1 is SGHRS, CDR2 YFSETQ. This CDR3 contains 14 residues.